These T cell receptor beta chains were read from a single sample in a study of human T cells and chemical hapten exposure. TCRdb itself ran the RACE reads through MiXCR, one entry per CDR3 protein. The top ten hold more than 3.5% of the sample, which has roughly 80,000 distinct CDR3 sequences, about 14% seen once. Sequenced material: whole blood, taken in connection with sensitization to the hapten diphenylcyclopropenone (DPC). These receptors were taken from a woman aged 45-65 years with alopecia areata. Some clones in this sample may be carry-over from other donors' samples. The CDR3 runs from the conserved cysteine through the conserved F or W. A D gene is named only where the DNA matches it firmly. The size of a clone is reported for some rows only, either as once, few or many, or as a class for expanded clones.

d_call	v_call	j_call	clone_size	cdr3_nt	cdr3_aa
.	TRBV25-1	TRBJ2-1	few	TGTGCCAGCAGTGGACGGGACTACAATGAGCAGTTCTTC	CASSGRDYNEQFF
TRBD2	TRBV19	TRBJ2-1	.	TGTGCCAGTAGTATAATTGGGGCGGGGGGCTACAATGAGCAGTTCTTC	CASSIIGAGGYNEQFF
.	TRBV28	TRBJ1-4	many	TGTGCCACAAGGAAGACTAATGAAAAACTGTTTTTT	CATRKTNEKLFF
.	TRBV20-1	TRBJ1-2	few	TGCAGTGCTAATTACGGGTATGGCTACACCTTC	CSANYGYGYTF
TRBD2	TRBV20-1	TRBJ2-7	few	TGCAGTGCTAGAAGGACTAGCGGTCCTTCCTACGAGCAGTACTTC	CSARRTSGPSYEQYF
.	TRBV27	TRBJ1-1	few	TGTGCCAGCAGACCCCCCCGTTGGGAGGACACTGAAGCTTTCTTT	CASRPPRWEDTEAFF
.	TRBV3-1	TRBJ1-2	.	TGTGCCAGCAGCCAGGCAGACAGAGACTATGGCTACACCTTC	CASSQADRDYGYTF
.	TRBV7-9	TRBJ1-4	.	TGTGCCAGCAGTGCGGTGTTGGGCGGTGAAAAACTGTTTTTT	CASSAVLGGEKLFF
.	TRBV11-2	TRBJ1-5	.	TGTGCCAGCAGCTTAGTTCCAGGGGCACCCCAGCATTTT	CASSLVPGAPQHF
.	TRBV28	TRBJ2-4	.	TGTGCCAGCAGTCACGACAGGAACAGAGCCAAAAACATTCAGTACTTC	CASSHDRNRAKNIQYF
.	TRBV18	TRBJ1-1	few	TGTGCCAGCTCACCCACGACAGACACTGAAGCTTTCTTT	CASSPTTDTEAFF
.	TRBV12-3/TRBV12-4	TRBJ1-5	few	TGTGCCAGCAGTTTAGGGACAGCCTATCAGCCCCAGCATTTT	CASSLGTAYQPQHF
TRBD1	TRBV20-1	TRBJ1-2	few	TGCAGTGCTAGAAGGACAGGGGCGGATGGCTACACCTTC	CSARRTGADGYTF
.	TRBV2	TRBJ2-1	many	TGTGCCAGCACTCGGGCTAGAACCAATGAGCAGTTCTTC	CASTRARTNEQFF
TRBD2	TRBV20-1	TRBJ2-5	.	TGCAGTGCTATTAATAGCGGGAGAGGAGAGACCCAGTACTTC	CSAINSGRGETQYF